This passage covers 13 T cell receptor beta chains from one sample sequenced in a study of immune evolution from preneoplasia to lung adenocarcinoma. The assay was immunoSEQ multiplex PCR, and TCRdb's table has in-frame clones only and misses some. Of just under 6,500 clones in the sample, approximately 79% were seen once. The sample was FFPE minimally invasive lung adenocarcinoma tissue. All receptors derive from a person aged 50 to 70 with lung adenocarcinoma.

V and J are TRBV5-1 and TRBJ1-3; D is unresolved. Trimming stripped 1 base from V and 0 bases from J, with 11 bases between. Germline loops: CDR1 SGHRS, CDR2 YFSETQ. The CDR3 has 16 residues. Here the CDR3 reads CASSLNQVSSGNTIYF. The CDR3 DNA reads as TGCGCCAGCAGCTTGAACCAGGTCAGCTCTGGAAACACCATATATTTT.

V usage is TRBV19 and J usage is TRBJ2-5, with a weak D call TRBD2 (5 bases). The CDR3 length is 15 residues. The germline V gene encodes CDR1 LNHDA and CDR2 SQIVND (reference sequence). The ends were cut back, 3 bases at V and 1 base at J, with 12 bases in the middle. CDR3 in DNA: TGTGCCAGTAGTATTCAAGGCGGGCGCCAAGAGACCCAGTACTTC. Translating gives CASSIQGGRQETQYF. Full variable domain (rest looked up from reference TRBV19 and TRBJ2-5): DGGITQSPKYLFRKEGQNVTLSCEQNLNHDAMYWYRQDPGQGLRLIYYSQIVNDFQKGDIAEGYSVSREKKESFPLTVTSAQKNPTAFYLCASSIQGGRQETQYFGPGTRLLVL.

The V and J genes are TRBV30 and TRBJ1-6, with 7 bases matching TRBD1. The V gene end was trimmed by 8 bases and the J gene end by 9 bases; junction bases not matched to a gene: 10. Germline loops: CDR1 GTSNPN, CDR2 SVGIG (reference sequence). The CDR3 sequence is 13 residues long. As DNA, the CDR3 is TGTGCCGGGCTCGGGACAGCTGGTTCACCCCTCCACTTT. This codes for CAGLGTAGSPLHF.

V and J are TRBV10-2 and TRBJ1-2, with TRBD1 matching over 8 bases. Germline loops: CDR1 WSHSY, CDR2 SAAADI. With V trimmed by 10 bases and J by 1 base, 5 bases remained unmatched. This CDR3 has 13 residues. The CDR3 coding sequence is TGCGCCACCAGGGGGCCATTTAACTATGGCTACACCTTC. Encoded protein: CATRGPFNYGYTF.

The chain joins TRBV5-6 to TRBJ2-7; a weak D match, TRBD1 (6 bases). The V end was cut by 4 bases, the J end by 3 bases, with 26 bases between. CDR1 SGHDT and CDR2 YYEEEE come from the germline V gene. This CDR3 comprises 18 residues. The CDR3 protein is CASSARKGRDNRDYEQYF. Written as DNA, the CDR3 is TGTGCCAGCAGCGCCCGAAAGGGACGGGACAACAGGGACTACGAGCAGTACTTC.

This clone was observed a few times. The gene calls are TRBV9 and TRBJ1-2, with D uncertain. Germline V CDR1 and CDR2: SGDLS, YYNGEE. The CDR3 spans 13 residues. Trimming pared 0 bases from V and 4 bases from J, leaving 7 bases between. The CDR3 loop reads CASSVATSYGYTF. The CDR3 DNA reads as TGTGCCAGCAGCGTAGCCACCTCCTATGGCTACACCTTC.

V usage is TRBV11-2 and J usage is TRBJ2-7; no clear D gene. This CDR3 region has 14 residues. V lost 5 bases and J lost 3, with 14 bases in between. Germline V gene data show CDR1 as SGHAT and CDR2 as FQNNGV. The CDR3 DNA follows: TGTGCCAGCAGCCCCGCCCCGGACGGCTACGAGCAGTACTTC. Protein product: CASSPAPDGYEQYF.

The V gene is TRBV18, the J gene TRBJ2-2; TRBD1 agrees at 9 bases. The CDR3 extends over 16 amino acids. Looked up from germline, CDR1 is KGHSH and CDR2 is LQKENI. Trimming cost V 2 bases and J 3 bases; bases outside gene matches: 4. CDR3 residues: CASSPGTGPYTGELFF. As DNA, the CDR3 is TGTGCCAGCTCACCAGGGACAGGGCCGTACACCGGGGAGCTGTTTTTT.

The chain is built from TRBV7-3 and TRBJ2-3, with TRBD2 identical over 9 bases. Per germline, CDR1 SGHTA and CDR2 FQGTGA. The junction had 8 bases not matched to a gene; V was cut back by 0 bases and J by 4 bases. The CDR3 is made up of 17 amino acids. CDR3 bases: TGTGCCAGCAGCTTAACGGCCGCGGGAGGGCCGGCAGATACGCAGTATTTT. This codes for CASSLTAAGGPADTQYF.

The CDR3 DNA is TGTGCCAGCAGTCCACTGACTAGCGGGGGTAATGAGCAGTTCTTC. It is translated as CASSPLTSGGNEQFF. The chain carries TRBV6-1 and TRBJ2-1; TRBD2 aligns across 12 bases. This CDR3 has 15 amino acids. Germline loops: CDR1 MNHNS, CDR2 SASEGT. After removal of 5 bases from V and 7 bases from J, the junction contained 6 bases not matched to a gene.

This clone was seen once. The genes are TRBV7-2 and TRBJ2-7; D ambiguous. The CDR3 spans 13 residues. CDR1 SGHTA and CDR2 FQGNSA come from the germline V gene. Trimming took 0 bases from V and 6 from J, leaving 9 bases between them. CDR3 sequence reads: CASSLAAAREQYF. CDR3 nucleotides: TGTGCCAGCAGCTTAGCGGCGGCGCGCGAGCAGTACTTC.

The rearrangement links TRBV29-1 to TRBJ2-2; TRBD1 matches at 9 bases. Germline CDR1 and CDR2: SQVTM and ANQGSEA. CDR3 length: 14 amino acids. V trimming: 4 bases; J trimming: 8 bases; junction bases outside the gene matches: 8. CDR3 region: CSVVRQGDYGELFF. As DNA, the CDR3 is TGCAGCGTTGTGAGACAGGGGGACTATGGGGAGCTGTTTTTT.

The chain's CDR3 is CASSPRTSGTKETQYF. The CDR3 coding sequence is TGTGCCAGCTCACCACGGACTAGCGGGACTAAAGAGACCCAGTACTTC. V is TRBV18 and J is TRBJ2-5; 12 bases match TRBD2. This CDR3 is built from 16 residues. V shed 1 base and J 3 bases; nucleotides not matched to a gene: 3. Germline V gene lookup returns CDR1 KGHSH and CDR2 LQKENI.